Sequencing of this TCR beta chain was carried out in a study of T-cell reconstitution after alpha-beta-depleted transplantation in children. As to this clonotype: What it recognizes is unknown. A much larger clone lies a single base off, so this may be a read error.

Study observations and caveats: Hyperexpanded clones declined; after one year, newly produced T cells mostly supplied diversity. Surviving recipient T cells and thymic progenitors accounted for the high day-60 TCRbeta diversity observed in some patients. Reports say that about two months after transplant, the alpha-beta T cells came out of several hundred graft clones that had expanded.

Unique molecular identifiers were used in preparing the TCRbeta library. One entry per CDR3 protein, called by TCRdb with MiXCR from the PCR reads. The table includes roughly 310,000 distinct CDR3 sequences, roughly 25% detected once. The CDR3 has 12 residues. Germline values: CDR1 SGHRS, CDR2 YFSETQ. Deletions cut 0 bases from V and 6 bases from J, with 7 bases between. The material sequenced was PBMCs, mostly from graft donor cells, taken 180 days after TCRalphabeta/CD19-depleted stem cell transplant. The V and J genes are TRBV5-1 and TRBJ2-7, with D hard to call. The origin of this receptor is a male patient between 10 and 17 years old who had a stem cell transplant for acute lymphoblastic leukemia, so the T cells may come from the graft donor. CDR3 protein: CASSLEGFEQYF. In DNA, the CDR3 is TGCGCCAGCAGCTTGGAAGGGTTCGAGCAGTACTTC.